One TCR beta chain is described in this entry. The data were taken from a study of blood T cell repertoires in COVID-19. Study details: Sources were T cells, B-cell-depleted T cells, or PBMCs; the material itself was cDNA or gDNA.

The germline CDR1 and CDR2 sequences are SNHLY and FYNNEI. CDR3 length: 15 residues. V was clipped by 4 bases and J by 10 bases; unmatched bases: 12. Methods used by the authors: Reference gene primers were amplified, and this amplification served to estimate nucleated cell counts. TCRdb's table, derived via immunoSEQ multiplex PCR, lists solely in-frame clones and lacks some. The V and J calls and clone size come from that table; D and trimming were worked out from the DNA. The repertoire has about 130,000 clones, 84% of them found once; the top ten carry around 13%. V usage is TRBV2 and J usage is TRBJ2-1, with 8 bases fitting TRBD1. The receptor was derived from a human donor in a cohort sampled during active COVID-19. Material for sequencing was peripheral blood. In nucleotides, the CDR3 is TGTGCCAGCAGTGGACAGGGGACATACAATGAGGAGCAGTTCTTC. It translates to CASSGQGTYNEEQFF.